The 25 T cell receptor beta chains below come from one sample, sequenced in a study of early T cells in non-severe SARS-CoV-2 infection. Each CDR3 protein is one row after TCRdb ran MiXCR on the 5' RACE reads. The table records about 64,000 distinct CDR3 sequences, roughly 14% of them present only once. The source material was whole blood. Receptors originate from an adult who was a healthcare worker with PCR-confirmed SARS-CoV-2 infection or an uninfected control (not recorded which).

V is TRBV14 and J is TRBJ2-1, with 9 bases identical to TRBD2. The CDR3 is 14 residues long. Germline CDR1 is SGHDN and CDR2 is FVKESK. The V gene end was trimmed by 2 bases and the J gene end by 9 bases; junction bases not matched to a gene: 5. CDR3 sequence (DNA): TGTGCCAGCAGCCAAAGCCTAGCGGGGACTGAGCAGTTCTTC. Translation: CASSQSLAGTEQFF.

The V call is TRBV5-1, the J call TRBJ2-7; 7 bases map to TRBD1. With V trimmed by 4 bases and J by 2 bases, 9 bases remained unmatched. Germline V gene sequence: CDR1 SGHRS, CDR2 YFSETQ. The CDR3 sequence is 15 residues long. DNA for the CDR3: TGCGCCAGCAGCCCAACGACAGGGCCTACCTACGAGCAGTACTTC. As protein: CASSPTTGPTYEQYF.

This clonotype was counted a few times. V and J are TRBV6-1 and TRBJ2-5, with 9 bases identical to TRBD1. V gave up 6 bases and J gave up 1 base; unmatched junction bases: 0. The CDR3 has 13 residues. Germline CDR1 reads MNHNS; CDR2 reads SASEGT. The CDR3 bases are TGTGCCAGCAGGGGACAGGGCCAAGAGACCCAGTACTTC. Its translation: CASRGQGQETQYF.

This clonotype appeared many times. This chain links TRBV3-1 with TRBJ2-1, with D hard to call. The CDR3 extends over 13 amino acids. V lost 6 bases to trimming and J lost 6 bases, with 12 bases between them. Per the germline V gene, CDR1 is LGHDT and CDR2 is YNNKEL (reference sequence). The CDR3 region is CASRSRTPNEQFF. The CDR3 bases are TGTGCCAGCAGGTCCAGGACGCCCAATGAGCAGTTCTTC.

At least ten counts were recorded for this clonotype. V usage is TRBV5-1 and J usage is TRBJ2-3; 8 bases fit TRBD2. Germline V gene sequence: CDR1 SGHRS, CDR2 YFSETQ. The junction had 15 bases not matched to a gene; V was cut back by 3 bases and J by 6 bases. The CDR3 is made up of 17 amino acids. This CDR3 is CASSSRGAGAPSDTQYF. The CDR3 DNA follows: TGCGCCAGCAGCTCCCGTGGAGCGGGGGCGCCCAGTGATACGCAGTATTTT.

This clonotype has more than one count but fewer than ten. This chain links TRBV6-2 or TRBV6-3 with TRBJ2-2; D gene uncertain. Trimming pared 6 bases from V and 2 bases from J, leaving 10 bases between. The V gene's germline CDR1 is MNHEY and CDR2 SVGEGT. The CDR3 is 14 amino acids. The CDR3 region is CASSSKGNTGELFF. The CDR3 region has the DNA TGTGCCAGCAGCTCCAAGGGAAACACCGGGGAGCTGTTTTTT.

The chain has TRBV7-9 and TRBJ1-1; 7 nucleotides agree with TRBD1. Germline CDR1 and CDR2: SEHNR and FQNEAQ (reference sequence). The CDR3 loop spans 12 amino acids. Unmatched junction bases numbered 5, after V lost 5 bases and J lost 8 bases. The CDR3 DNA follows: TGTGCCAGCAGCCGCTACAGGGGAGAAGCTTTCTTT. This sequence encodes CASSRYRGEAFF. Variable domain in full (rest from reference TRBV7-9 and TRBJ1-1): DTGVSQNPRHKITKRGQNVTFRCDPISEHNRLYWYRQTLGQGPEFLTYFQNEAQLEKSRLLSDRFSAERPKGSFSTLEIQRTEQGDSAMYLCASSRYRGEAFFGQGTRLTVV.

This rearrangement joins TRBV5-1 to TRBJ2-7, with a possible D match to TRBD1 (6 bases). The CDR3 has 16 amino acids. Trimming took off 4 bases at V and 6 bases at J, with 23 bases between the two ends. Germline V gene data show CDR1 as SGHRS and CDR2 as YFSETQ. Written as DNA, the CDR3 is TGCGCCAGCAGCAAAGATAGGCTAGCCAGAGGGGGCGAGCAGTACTTC. As protein: CASSKDRLARGGEQYF.

This rearrangement joins TRBV4-3 to TRBJ2-7; 11 bases fit TRBD1. Trimming at V came to 4 bases and at J to 2 bases, leaving 1 base not matched to a gene. Germline CDR1 is LGHNA and CDR2 is YSLEER. The CDR3 is 14 amino acids. CDR3 coding DNA: TGCGCCAGCAGCCGGGACAGGGGGGCCTACGAGCAGTACTTC. It codes for CASSRDRGAYEQYF.

This clonotype was picked up many times. The rearrangement joins TRBV6-2 or TRBV6-3 to TRBJ1-5; D ambiguous. The CDR3 is made up of 13 amino acids. The V gene lost 2 bases and the J gene lost 5 bases, with 7 bases spanning the gap. Germline values: CDR1 MNHEY, CDR2 SVGEGT. The CDR3 nucleotides are TGTGCCAGCAGTTACCCCGGTTATCAGCCCCAGCATTTT. It is translated as CASSYPGYQPQHF.

This clonotype was seen more than once but under ten times. The chain carries TRBV12-3 or TRBV12-4 and TRBJ1-1; tentative D call: TRBD1 (6 bases). This CDR3 is built from 14 residues. V was pared by 8 bases and J by 5 bases, with 18 bases between. In DNA, the CDR3 is TGTGCCAGCGGCCGGGACATGATGGGAACTGAAGCTTTCTTT. Translated, it gives CASGRDMMGTEAFF.

This clonotype was counted only a few times. The chain recombines TRBV10-3 with TRBJ2-1, with a tentative D call TRBD1 (6 bases). CDR1 and CDR2 (germline): ENHRY, SYGVKD. The CDR3 is 14 residues long. The ends were cut back, 6 bases at V and 6 bases at J, with 15 bases in the middle. CDR3 sequence (DNA): TGTGCCATCAGAAACAGGGATATAGTCAATGAGCAGTTCTTC. The encoded protein is CAIRNRDIVNEQFF.

The chain has TRBV12-3 or TRBV12-4 and TRBJ2-1; 12 bases are shared with TRBD2. The V gene end was trimmed by 4 bases and the J gene end by 4 bases; junction bases not matched to a gene: 8. CDR3 length: 17 amino acids. The DNA of the CDR3 is TGTGCCAGCAGTTACGCACTGGGACTAGCGGGTTACAATGAGCAGTTCTTC. Translating it yields CASSYALGLAGYNEQFF.

This rearrangement joins TRBV13 to TRBJ1-5; 9 bases fit TRBD1. The V segment lost 5 bases and the J segment 4 bases; nucleotides outside the gene matches: 3. The CDR3 spans 14 residues. Germline V lookup: CDR1 PRHDT, CDR2 FYEKMQ (reference sequence). CDR3 sequence (DNA): TGTGCCAGCAGCAAGGACAGGGGAAATCAGCCCCAGCATTTT. This translates into CASSKDRGNQPQHF.

This clonotype was observed many times. The V gene is TRBV6-2 or TRBV6-3, the J gene TRBJ1-4; the D gene is possibly TRBD1 (5 bases). Trimming shortened V by 8 bases and J by 0 bases, and 10 bases separated the two germline ends. This CDR3 spans 14 amino acids. Germline V gene data show CDR1 as MNHEY and CDR2 as SVGEGT. The CDR3, as DNA: TGTGCCAGCGCGGGGGGTGCAACTAATGAAAAACTGTTTTTT. It specifies CASAGGATNEKLFF.

This clonotype came up a few times. The V gene is TRBV10-3, the J gene TRBJ1-2; D call uncertain. V shed 0 bases and J shed 8 bases, with 13 bases lying between them. Germline V gene data show CDR1 as ENHRY and CDR2 as SYGVKD. The CDR3 contains 14 residues. DNA of the CDR3: TGTGCCATCAGTGAGTCGAGGACCGAGATCGGCTACACCTTC. Encoded protein: CAISESRTEIGYTF.

The chain carries TRBV29-1 and TRBJ1-2, with D perhaps TRBD1 (6 bases). V lost 4 bases to trimming and J lost 2 bases, with 11 bases between them. CDR1 SQVTM and CDR2 ANQGSEA come from the germline V gene. The CDR3 sequence is 13 residues long. CDR3 sequence: CSVAWGQNYGYTF. CDR3 sequence (DNA): TGCAGCGTTGCCTGGGGGCAGAACTATGGCTACACCTTC.

The chain couples TRBV2 to TRBJ2-7; D ambiguous. The germline gives CDR1 SNHLY, CDR2 FYNNEI. The CDR3 covers 13 residues. Trimming pared 2 bases from V and 0 bases from J, leaving 5 bases between. The CDR3 DNA is TGTGCCAGCAGTGAAACTACCTCCTACGAGCAGTACTTC. Amino acids: CASSETTSYEQYF.

In its sample, this clonotype was seen once. V usage is TRBV3-1 and J usage is TRBJ1-1; D ambiguous. Germline V lookup: CDR1 LGHDT, CDR2 YNNKEL (reference sequence). This CDR3 is built from 12 residues. V lost 5 bases and J 6 bases, leaving 10 bases between the germline ends. The CDR3 reads CASSMPGAEAFF. The CDR3 DNA reads as TGTGCCAGCAGCATGCCCGGGGCTGAAGCTTTCTTT.

This clonotype has a handful of counts. The chain employs TRBV18 and TRBJ1-1; TRBD1 is a possible D gene (5 bases). Trimming stripped 6 bases from V and 11 bases from J, with 13 bases between. CDR3 length: 11 residues. Germline-derived CDR1 and CDR2 are KGHSH and LQKENI. The CDR3 sequence: CASSQGYVAFF. In DNA, the CDR3 is TGTGCCAGCTCGCAGGGTTACGTGGCTTTCTTT.

As DNA, the CDR3 is TGTGCCAGCAGTTTCAGGGACAGTCTTTACGGGAACTATGGCTACACCTTC. It is translated as CASSFRDSLYGNYGYTF. The rearrangement joins TRBV27 to TRBJ1-2; the match to TRBD1 covers 7 bases. Germline V gene sequence: CDR1 MNHEY, CDR2 SMNVEV (reference sequence). The ends lost 3 bases at V and 2 bases at J; junction bases unmatched: 12. The CDR3 has 17 amino acids.

This clonotype was seen a few times. The CDR3 region is CASSPASDPNYGYTF. The CDR3 nucleotides are TGTGCCAGTAGCCCTGCCAGCGATCCTAACTATGGCTACACCTTC. V is TRBV19 and J is TRBJ1-2; no reliable D call. The CDR3 spans 15 residues. Germline CDR1 LNHDA, CDR2 SQIVND (reference sequence). With 6 bases removed from V and 0 bases from J, the gap between germline ends came to 14 bases.

This clonotype turned up a few times. This chain connects TRBV4-1 to TRBJ2-1, with 9 bases lining up with TRBD2. The CDR3 loop spans 18 amino acids. With 1 base clipped from V and 7 bases from J, the junction kept 14 bases outside the gene matches. Germline V gives CDR1 MGHRA, CDR2 YSYEKL. The CDR3 loop is CASSQGTSASGVRNEQFF. The CDR3 DNA is TGCGCCAGCAGCCAAGGGACCTCGGCTAGCGGGGTAAGGAATGAGCAGTTCTTC.

In this sample, this clonotype turned up a few times. The CDR3 here is CASSLGQPQHF. In DNA form, the CDR3 reads TGTGCCAGCAGTTTGGGTCAGCCCCAGCATTTT. The chain is built from TRBV12-3 or TRBV12-4 and TRBJ1-5; D is unresolved. Trimming stripped 3 bases from V and 6 bases from J, with 3 bases between. The CDR3 spans 11 residues.

In this sample, this clonotype turned up many times. This chain connects TRBV4-3 to TRBJ2-7; D remains unclear. The CDR3 sequence is 15 residues long. V shed 1 base and J shed 1 base, with 11 bases lying between them. Germline V gene lookup returns CDR1 LGHNA and CDR2 YSLEER. In DNA, the CDR3 is TGCGCCAGCAGCCAAGCCTTTAGAATTTCCTACGAGCAGTACTTC. This translates into CASSQAFRISYEQYF.